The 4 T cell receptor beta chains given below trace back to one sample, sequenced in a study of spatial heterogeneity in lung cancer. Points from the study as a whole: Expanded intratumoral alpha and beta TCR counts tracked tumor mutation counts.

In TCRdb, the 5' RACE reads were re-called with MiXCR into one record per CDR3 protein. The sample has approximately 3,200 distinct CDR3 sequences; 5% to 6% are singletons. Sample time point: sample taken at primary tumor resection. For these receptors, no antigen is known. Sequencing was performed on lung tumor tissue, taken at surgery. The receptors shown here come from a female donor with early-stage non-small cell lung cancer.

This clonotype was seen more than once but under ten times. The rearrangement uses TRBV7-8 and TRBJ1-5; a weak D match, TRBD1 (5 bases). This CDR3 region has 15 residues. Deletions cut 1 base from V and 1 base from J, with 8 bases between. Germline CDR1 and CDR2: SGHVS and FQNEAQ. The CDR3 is CASSLGGRSNQPQHF. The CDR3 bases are TGTGCCAGCAGCTTAGGGGGCAGAAGCAATCAGCCCCAGCATTTT.

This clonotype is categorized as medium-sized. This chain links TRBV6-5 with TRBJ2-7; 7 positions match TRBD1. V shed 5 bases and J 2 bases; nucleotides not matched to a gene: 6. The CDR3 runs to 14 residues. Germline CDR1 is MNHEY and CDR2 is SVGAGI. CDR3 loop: CASSKDRSAYEQYF. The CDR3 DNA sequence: TGTGCCAGCAGTAAGGACAGGTCGGCCTACGAGCAGTACTTC.

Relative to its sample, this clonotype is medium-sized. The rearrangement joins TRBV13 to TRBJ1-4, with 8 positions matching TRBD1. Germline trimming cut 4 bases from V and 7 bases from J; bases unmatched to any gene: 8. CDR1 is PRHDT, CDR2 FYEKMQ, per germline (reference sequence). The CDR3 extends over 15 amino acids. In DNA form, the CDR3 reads TGTGCCAGCAGCTCGACAGGGGAATGGGGTGAAAAACTGTTTTTT. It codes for CASSSTGEWGEKLFF.

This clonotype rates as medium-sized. The CDR3 sequence: CASSRRLALKNQGETQYF. CDR3 DNA: TGTGCCAGCAGCCGCCGGTTAGCCCTTAAGAACCAGGGGGAGACCCAGTACTTC. J is TRBJ2-5 and V is TRBV3-1; D possibly corresponds to TRBD1 (6 bases). V lost 4 bases, J lost 5 bases, and 26 bases lay in between. The CDR3 spans 18 residues. CDR1 and CDR2 (germline): LGHDT, YNNKEL (reference sequence).